This T cell receptor (beta chain) was documented in a study of blood T cell repertoires in COVID-19. Study information: Donors in the United States, Italy and Spain gave samples during acute or convalescent COVID-19. PBMCs, B-cell-depleted T cells, or T cells were the source of the cDNA or gDNA that made up the material.

Original handling: The assay estimated nucleated cells by amplifying reference gene primers. The repertoire was sequenced with immunoSEQ multiplex PCR; TCRdb's copy has only in-frame clones and lacks some. The V and J calls and the clone size are those of that table, but D and trimming were determined from the DNA. The sample lists some 180,000 clones; 80% to 90% were seen once. Germline loops: CDR1 SGDLS, CDR2 YYNGEE. V lost 3 bases, J lost 4 bases, and 13 bases lay in between. The CDR3 spans 14 residues. This TCR was sampled from a human donor in a cohort sampled during active COVID-19. Sequenced sample: peripheral blood. The V and J genes are TRBV9 and TRBJ1-2, with a tentative D call TRBD1 (6 bases). The CDR3 loop is CASSARDRSYGYTF. The CDR3 DNA follows: TGTGCCAGCAGCGCCAGAGACAGGAGCTATGGCTACACCTTC.